Described below is a single T cell receptor beta chain sequence and its context. This specimen comes from a study of blood T cell repertoires in COVID-19. Study overall: Sites across the United States, Italy and Spain contributed samples from acute and convalescent COVID-19. T cells, B-cell-depleted T cells, or PBMCs provided the cDNA or gDNA that served as material.

How the authors handled the data: Reference gene primer amplification in the assay estimated nucleated cell counts. Using immunoSEQ multiplex PCR, the repertoire was profiled, and TCRdb retains in-frame clones only, with some absent. V and J calls and clone size are those listed in that table; D and trimming were worked out from the DNA. This sample yields some 200,000 clones, of which under 90% are seen a single time; less than 6.5% belongs to the top ten. This CDR3 contains 15 residues. Trimming cost V 3 bases and J 8 bases; bases outside gene matches: 7. From germline, CDR1 is ENHRY and CDR2 SYGVKD.

The TCR sequence derives from a woman aged 55-70 years who had recovered from COVID-19. The specimen sequenced was peripheral blood. J is TRBJ2-1 and V is TRBV10-3; 10 positions match TRBD1. CDR3 DNA: TGTGCCATCAGTGACCCGGGACAGGGGAACGATGAGCAGTTCTTC. It yields the protein CAISDPGQGNDEQFF.